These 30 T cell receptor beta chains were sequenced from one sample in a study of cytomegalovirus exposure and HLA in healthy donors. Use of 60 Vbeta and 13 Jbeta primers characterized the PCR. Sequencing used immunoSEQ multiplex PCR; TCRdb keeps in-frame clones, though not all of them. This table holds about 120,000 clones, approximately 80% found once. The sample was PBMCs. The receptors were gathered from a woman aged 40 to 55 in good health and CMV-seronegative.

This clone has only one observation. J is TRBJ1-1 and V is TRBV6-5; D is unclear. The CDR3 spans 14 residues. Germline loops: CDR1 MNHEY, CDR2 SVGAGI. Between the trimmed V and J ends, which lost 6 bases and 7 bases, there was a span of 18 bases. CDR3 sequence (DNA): TGTGCCAGCAGGTCGATCCTAACGCACAGTGAAGCTTTCTTT. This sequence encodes CASRSILTHSEAFF.

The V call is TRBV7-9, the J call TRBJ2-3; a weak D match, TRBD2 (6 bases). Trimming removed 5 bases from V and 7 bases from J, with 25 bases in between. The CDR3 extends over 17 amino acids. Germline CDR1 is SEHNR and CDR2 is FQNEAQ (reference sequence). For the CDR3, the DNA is TGTGCCAGCAGCCCACCATCGTTGGCGGGGATCATACATACGCAGTATTTT. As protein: CASSPPSLAGIIHTQYF.

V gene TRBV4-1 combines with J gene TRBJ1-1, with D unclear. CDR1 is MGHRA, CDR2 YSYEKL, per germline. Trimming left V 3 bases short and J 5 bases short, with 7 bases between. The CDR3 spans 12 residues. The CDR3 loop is CASSHGGTEAFF. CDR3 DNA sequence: TGCGCCAGCAGCCACGGCGGAACTGAAGCTTTCTTT.

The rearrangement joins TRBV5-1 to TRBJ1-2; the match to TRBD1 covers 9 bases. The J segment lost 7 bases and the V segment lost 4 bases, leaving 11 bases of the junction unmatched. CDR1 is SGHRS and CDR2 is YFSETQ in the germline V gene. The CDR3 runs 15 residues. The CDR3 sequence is CASSPRWTGVRGYTF. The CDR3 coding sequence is TGCGCCAGCAGCCCCCGTTGGACAGGGGTACGTGGCTACACCTTC.

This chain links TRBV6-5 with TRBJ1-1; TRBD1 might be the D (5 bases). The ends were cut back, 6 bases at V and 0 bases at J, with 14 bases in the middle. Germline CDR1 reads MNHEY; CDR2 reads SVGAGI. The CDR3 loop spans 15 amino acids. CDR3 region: CASSRRAGLNTEAFF. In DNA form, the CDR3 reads TGTGCCAGCAGCCGTAGGGCGGGGCTGAACACTGAAGCTTTCTTT.

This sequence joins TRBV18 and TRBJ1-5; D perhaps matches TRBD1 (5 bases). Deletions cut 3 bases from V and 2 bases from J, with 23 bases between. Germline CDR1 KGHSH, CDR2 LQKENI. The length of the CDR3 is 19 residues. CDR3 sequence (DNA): TGTGCCAGCTCACCTCGACGAACCGGGACTGGGGTGGGCAATCAGCCCCAGCATTTT. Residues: CASSPRRTGTGVGNQPQHF.

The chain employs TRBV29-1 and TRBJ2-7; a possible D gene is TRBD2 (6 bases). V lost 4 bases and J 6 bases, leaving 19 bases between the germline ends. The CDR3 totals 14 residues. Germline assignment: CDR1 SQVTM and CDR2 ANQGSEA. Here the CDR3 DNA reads TGCAGCGTTGTGGGTGGAGGGCCGTTGGCCGAGCAGTACTTC. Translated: CSVVGGGPLAEQYF.

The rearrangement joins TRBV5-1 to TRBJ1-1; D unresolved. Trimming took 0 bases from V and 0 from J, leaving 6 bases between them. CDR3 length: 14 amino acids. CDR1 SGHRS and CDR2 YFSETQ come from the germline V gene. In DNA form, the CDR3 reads TGCGCCAGCAGCTTGGTCTCTATGAACACTGAAGCTTTCTTT. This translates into CASSLVSMNTEAFF.

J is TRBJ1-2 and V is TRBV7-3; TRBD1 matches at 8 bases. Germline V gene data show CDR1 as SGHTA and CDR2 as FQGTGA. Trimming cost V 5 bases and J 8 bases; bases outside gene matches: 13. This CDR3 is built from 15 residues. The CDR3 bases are TGTGCCAGCAGCCCGACTCCCGGACAGGGCGGGGGCTACACCTTC. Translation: CASSPTPGQGGGYTF.

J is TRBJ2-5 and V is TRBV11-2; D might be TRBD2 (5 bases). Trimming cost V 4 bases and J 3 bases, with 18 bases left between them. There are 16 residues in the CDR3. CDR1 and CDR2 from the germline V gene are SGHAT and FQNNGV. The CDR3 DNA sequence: TGTGCCAGCAGCTCGGGTGAGGGCAGAAAAGAAGAGACCCAGTACTTC. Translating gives CASSSGEGRKEETQYF. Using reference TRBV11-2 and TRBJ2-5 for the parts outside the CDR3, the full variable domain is EAGVAQSPRYKIIEKRQSVAFWCNPISGHATLYWYQQILGQGPKLLIQFQNNGVVDDSQLPKDRFSAERLKGVDSTLKIQPAKLEDSAVYLCASSSGEGRKEETQYFGPGTRLLVL.

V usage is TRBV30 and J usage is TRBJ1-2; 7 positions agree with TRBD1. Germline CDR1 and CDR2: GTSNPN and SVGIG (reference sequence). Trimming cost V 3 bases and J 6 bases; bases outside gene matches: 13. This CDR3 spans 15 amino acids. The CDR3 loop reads CAWRARGQDSDGYTF. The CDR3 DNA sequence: TGTGCCTGGAGAGCCCGAGGACAGGACTCAGATGGCTACACCTTC.

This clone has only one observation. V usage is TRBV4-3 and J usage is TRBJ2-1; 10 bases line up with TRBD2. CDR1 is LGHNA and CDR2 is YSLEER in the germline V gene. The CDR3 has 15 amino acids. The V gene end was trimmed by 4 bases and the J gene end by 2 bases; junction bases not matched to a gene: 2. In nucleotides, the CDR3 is TGCGCCAGCAGCCCCGGGACTAGCGCCTACAATGAGCAGTTCTTC. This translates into CASSPGTSAYNEQFF.

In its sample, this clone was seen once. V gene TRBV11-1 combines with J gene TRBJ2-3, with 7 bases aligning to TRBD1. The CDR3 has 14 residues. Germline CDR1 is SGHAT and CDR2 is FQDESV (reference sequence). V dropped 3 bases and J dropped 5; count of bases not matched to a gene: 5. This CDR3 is CASSFDRVIDTQYF. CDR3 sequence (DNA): TGTGCCAGCAGCTTCGACAGGGTAATAGATACGCAGTATTTT.

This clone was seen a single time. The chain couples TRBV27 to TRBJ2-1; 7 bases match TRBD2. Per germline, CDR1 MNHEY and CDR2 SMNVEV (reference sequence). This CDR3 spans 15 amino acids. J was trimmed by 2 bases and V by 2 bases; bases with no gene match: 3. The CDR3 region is CASSLGGRAYNEQFF. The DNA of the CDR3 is TGTGCCAGCAGTTTAGGGGGGAGGGCCTACAATGAGCAGTTCTTC.

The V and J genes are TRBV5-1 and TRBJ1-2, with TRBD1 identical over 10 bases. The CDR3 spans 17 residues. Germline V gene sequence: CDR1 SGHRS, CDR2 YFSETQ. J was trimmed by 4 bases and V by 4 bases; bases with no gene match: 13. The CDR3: CASSSPLGQGGGYGYTF. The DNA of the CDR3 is TGCGCCAGCAGCAGCCCCCTTGGACAGGGGGGCGGCTATGGCTACACCTTC.

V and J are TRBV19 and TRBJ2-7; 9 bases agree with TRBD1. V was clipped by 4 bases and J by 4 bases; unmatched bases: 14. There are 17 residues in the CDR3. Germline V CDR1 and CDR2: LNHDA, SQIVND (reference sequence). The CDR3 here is CASSTPRGQGIPYEQYF. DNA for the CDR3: TGTGCCAGTAGTACACCCCGCGGACAGGGGATACCTTACGAGCAGTACTTC. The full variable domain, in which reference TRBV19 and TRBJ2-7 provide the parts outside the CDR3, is DGGITQSPKYLFRKEGQNVTLSCEQNLNHDAMYWYRQDPGQGLRLIYYSQIVNDFQKGDIAEGYSVSREKKESFPLTVTSAQKNPTAFYLCASSTPRGQGIPYEQYFGPGTRLTVT.

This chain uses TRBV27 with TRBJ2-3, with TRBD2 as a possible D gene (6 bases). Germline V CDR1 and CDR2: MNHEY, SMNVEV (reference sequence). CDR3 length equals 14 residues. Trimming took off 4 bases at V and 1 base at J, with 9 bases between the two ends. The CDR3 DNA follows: TGTGCCAGCAGTTACCGGAGGGGCACAGATACGCAGTATTTT. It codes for CASSYRRGTDTQYF.

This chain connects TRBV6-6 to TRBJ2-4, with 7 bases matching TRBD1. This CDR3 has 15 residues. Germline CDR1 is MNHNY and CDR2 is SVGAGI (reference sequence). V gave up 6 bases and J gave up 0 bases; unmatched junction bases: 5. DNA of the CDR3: TGTGCCAGCAGCGACGGGACAGTAGCCAAAAACATTCAGTACTTC. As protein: CASSDGTVAKNIQYF.

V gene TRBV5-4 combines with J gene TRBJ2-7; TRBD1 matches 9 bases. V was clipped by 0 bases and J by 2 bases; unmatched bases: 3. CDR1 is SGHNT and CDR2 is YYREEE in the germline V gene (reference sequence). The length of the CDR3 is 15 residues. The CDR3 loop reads CASSLGQGGAYEQYF. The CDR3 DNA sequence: TGTGCCAGCAGCTTGGGACAGGGGGGAGCCTACGAGCAGTACTTC.

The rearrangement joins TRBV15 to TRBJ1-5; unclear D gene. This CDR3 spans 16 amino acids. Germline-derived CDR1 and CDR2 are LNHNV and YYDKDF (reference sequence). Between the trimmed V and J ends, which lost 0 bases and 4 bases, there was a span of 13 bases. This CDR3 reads CATSRDRGTGNQPQHF. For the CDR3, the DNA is TGTGCCACCAGCAGAGATCGGGGAACGGGAAATCAGCCCCAGCATTTT.

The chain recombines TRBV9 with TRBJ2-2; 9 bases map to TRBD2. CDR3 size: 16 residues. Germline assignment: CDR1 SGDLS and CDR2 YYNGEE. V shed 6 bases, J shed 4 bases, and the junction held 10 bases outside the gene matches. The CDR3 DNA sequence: TGTGCCAGCACCGTCAGCGGGGGGTATGGCACCGGGGAGCTGTTTTTT. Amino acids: CASTVSGGYGTGELFF.

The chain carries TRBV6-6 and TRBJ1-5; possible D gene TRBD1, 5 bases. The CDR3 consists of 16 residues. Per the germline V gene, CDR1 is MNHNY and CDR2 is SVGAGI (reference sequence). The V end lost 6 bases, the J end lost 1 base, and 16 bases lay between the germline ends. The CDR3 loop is CASRDTGTPSNQPQHF. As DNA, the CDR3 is TGTGCCAGCAGAGATACCGGGACTCCAAGCAATCAGCCCCAGCATTTT.

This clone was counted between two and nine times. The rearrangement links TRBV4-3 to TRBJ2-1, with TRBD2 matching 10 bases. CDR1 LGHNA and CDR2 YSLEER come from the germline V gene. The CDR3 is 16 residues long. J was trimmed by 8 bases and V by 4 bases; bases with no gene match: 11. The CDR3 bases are TGCGCCAGCAGCCGTGAGGGAGCGGGAGGGTGGGATGAGCAGTTCTTC. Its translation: CASSREGAGGWDEQFF.

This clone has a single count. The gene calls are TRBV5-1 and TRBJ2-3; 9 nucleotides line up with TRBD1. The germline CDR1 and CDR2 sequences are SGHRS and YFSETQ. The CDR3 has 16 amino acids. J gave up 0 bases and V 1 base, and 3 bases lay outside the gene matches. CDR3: CASSLSGTGSTDTQYF. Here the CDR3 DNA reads TGCGCCAGCAGCTTGAGTGGGACAGGGAGCACAGATACGCAGTATTTT.

CDR3 sequence reads: CASSPRLDTTDTQYF. CDR3 coding DNA: TGTGCCAGCAGCCCCCGACTAGACACCACAGATACGCAGTATTTT. This chain connects TRBV4-2 to TRBJ2-3, with D perhaps TRBD2 (6 bases). Germline CDR1 and CDR2: LGHNA and YNFKEQ. Trimming pared 4 bases from V and 2 bases from J, leaving 13 bases between. This CDR3 is built from 15 residues.

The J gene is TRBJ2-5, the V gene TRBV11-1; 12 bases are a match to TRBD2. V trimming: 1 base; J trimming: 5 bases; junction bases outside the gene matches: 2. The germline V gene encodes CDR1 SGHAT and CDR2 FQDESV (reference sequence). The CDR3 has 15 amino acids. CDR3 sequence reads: CASSLETSGRETQYF. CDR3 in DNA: TGTGCCAGCAGCTTAGAAACTAGCGGGAGGGAGACCCAGTACTTC.

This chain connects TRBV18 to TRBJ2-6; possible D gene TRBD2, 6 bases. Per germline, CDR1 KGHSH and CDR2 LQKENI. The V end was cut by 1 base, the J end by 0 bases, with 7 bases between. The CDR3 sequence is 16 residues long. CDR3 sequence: CASSPRRGSGANVLTF. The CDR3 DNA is TGTGCCAGCTCACCACGGAGGGGCTCTGGGGCCAACGTCCTGACTTTC.

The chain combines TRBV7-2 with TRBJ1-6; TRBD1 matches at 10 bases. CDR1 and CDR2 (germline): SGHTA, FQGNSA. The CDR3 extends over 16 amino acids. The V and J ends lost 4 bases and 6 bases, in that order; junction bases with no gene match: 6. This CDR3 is CASSYDRGLSNSPLHF. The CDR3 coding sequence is TGTGCCAGCAGCTACGACAGGGGGCTAAGTAATTCACCCCTCCACTTT. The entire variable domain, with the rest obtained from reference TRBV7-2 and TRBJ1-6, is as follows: GAGVSQSPSNKVTEKGKDVELRCDPISGHTALYWYRQSLGQGLEFLIYFQGNSAPDKSGLPSDRFSAERTGGSVSTLTIQRTQQEDSAVYLCASSYDRGLSNSPLHFGNGTRLTVT.

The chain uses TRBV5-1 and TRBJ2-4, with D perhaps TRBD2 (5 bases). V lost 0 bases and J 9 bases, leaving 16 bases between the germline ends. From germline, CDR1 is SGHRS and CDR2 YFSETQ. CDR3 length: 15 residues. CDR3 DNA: TGCGCCAGCAGCTTGGATCAATCGTTGGCGGGCATTCAGTACTTC. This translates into CASSLDQSLAGIQYF. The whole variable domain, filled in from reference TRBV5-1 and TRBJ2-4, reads KAGVTQTPRYLIKTRGQQVTLSCSPISGHRSVSWYQQTPGQGLQFLFEYFSETQRNKGNFPGRFSGRQFSNSRSEMNVSTLELGDSALYLCASSLDQSLAGIQYFGAGTRLSVL.

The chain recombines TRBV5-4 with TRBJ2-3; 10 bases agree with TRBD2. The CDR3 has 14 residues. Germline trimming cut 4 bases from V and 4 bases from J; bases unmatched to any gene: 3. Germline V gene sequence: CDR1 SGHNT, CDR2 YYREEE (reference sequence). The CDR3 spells CASSPGTSADTQYF. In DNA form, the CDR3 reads TGTGCCAGCAGCCCAGGGACTAGCGCAGATACGCAGTATTTT.